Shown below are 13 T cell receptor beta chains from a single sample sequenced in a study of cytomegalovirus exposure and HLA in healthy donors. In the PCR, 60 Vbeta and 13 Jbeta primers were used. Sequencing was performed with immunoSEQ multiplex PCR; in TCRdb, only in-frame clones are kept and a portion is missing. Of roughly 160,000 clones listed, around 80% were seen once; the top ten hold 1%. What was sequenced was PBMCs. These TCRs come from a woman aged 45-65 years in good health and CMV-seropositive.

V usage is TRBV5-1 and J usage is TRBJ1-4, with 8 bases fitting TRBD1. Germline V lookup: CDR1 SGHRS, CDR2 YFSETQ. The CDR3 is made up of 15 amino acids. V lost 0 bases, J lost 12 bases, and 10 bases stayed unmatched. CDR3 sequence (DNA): TGCGCCAGCAGCTTGGTTTCAGGGGGCGCAGGCCAACTGTTTTTT. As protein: CASSLVSGGAGQLFF. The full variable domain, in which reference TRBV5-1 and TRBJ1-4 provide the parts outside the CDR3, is KAGVTQTPRYLIKTRGQQVTLSCSPISGHRSVSWYQQTPGQGLQFLFEYFSETQRNKGNFPGRFSGRQFSNSRSEMNVSTLELGDSALYLCASSLVSGGAGQLFFGSGTQLSVL.

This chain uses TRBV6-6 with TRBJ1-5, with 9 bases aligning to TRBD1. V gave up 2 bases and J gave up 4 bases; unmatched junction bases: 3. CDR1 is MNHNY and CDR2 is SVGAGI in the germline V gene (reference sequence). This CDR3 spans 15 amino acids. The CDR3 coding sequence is TGTGCCAGCAGTTACATACAGGGGGCAAATCAGCCCCAGCATTTT. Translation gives CASSYIQGANQPQHF.

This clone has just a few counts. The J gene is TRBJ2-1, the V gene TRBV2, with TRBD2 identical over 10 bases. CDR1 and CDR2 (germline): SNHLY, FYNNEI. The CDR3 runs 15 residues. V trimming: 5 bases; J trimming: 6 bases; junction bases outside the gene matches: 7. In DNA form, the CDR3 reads TGTGCCAGCAGTCCCATAGCGGGAGGAGGCAATGAGCAGTTCTTC. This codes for CASSPIAGGGNEQFF. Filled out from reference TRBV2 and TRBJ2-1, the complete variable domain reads EPEVTQTPSHQVTQMGQEVILRCVPISNHLYFYWYRQILGQKVEFLVSFYNNEISEKSEIFDDQFSVERPDGSNFTLKIRSTKLEDSAMYFCASSPIAGGGNEQFFGPGTRLTVL.

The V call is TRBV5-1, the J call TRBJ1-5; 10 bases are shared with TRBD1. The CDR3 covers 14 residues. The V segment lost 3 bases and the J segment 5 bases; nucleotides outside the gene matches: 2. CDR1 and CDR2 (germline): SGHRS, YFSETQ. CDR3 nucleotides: TGCGCCAGCAGCTGGGGGACAGGGGATCAGCCCCAGCATTTT. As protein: CASSWGTGDQPQHF.

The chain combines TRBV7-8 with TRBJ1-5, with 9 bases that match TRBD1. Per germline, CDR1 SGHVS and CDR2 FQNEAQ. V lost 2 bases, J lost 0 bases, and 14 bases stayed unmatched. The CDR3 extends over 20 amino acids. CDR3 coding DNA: TGTGCCAGCAGCTTAAAGAGAGGGACAGGGCAAGAGGGTAGCAATCAGCCCCAGCATTTT. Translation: CASSLKRGTGQEGSNQPQHF.

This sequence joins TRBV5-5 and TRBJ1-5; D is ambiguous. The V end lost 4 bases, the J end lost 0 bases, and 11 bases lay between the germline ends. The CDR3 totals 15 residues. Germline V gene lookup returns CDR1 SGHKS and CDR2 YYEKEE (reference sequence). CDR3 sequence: CASSLGFNSNQPQHF. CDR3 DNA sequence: TGTGCCAGCAGCCTCGGGTTCAATAGCAATCAGCCCCAGCATTTT.

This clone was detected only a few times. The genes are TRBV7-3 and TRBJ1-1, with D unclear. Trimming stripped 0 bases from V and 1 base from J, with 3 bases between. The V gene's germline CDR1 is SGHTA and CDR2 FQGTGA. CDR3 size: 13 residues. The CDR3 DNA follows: TGTGCCAGCAGCTTAACAGCGAACACTGAAGCTTTCTTT. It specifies CASSLTANTEAFF.

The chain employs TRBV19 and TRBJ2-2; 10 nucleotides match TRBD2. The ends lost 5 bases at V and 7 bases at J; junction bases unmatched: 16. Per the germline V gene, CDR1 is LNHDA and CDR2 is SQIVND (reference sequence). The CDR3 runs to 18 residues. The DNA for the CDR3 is TGTGCCAGTAGTGCCAGGGGCCTTCTAGCGGGAGTACACGGGGAGCTGTTTTTT. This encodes CASSARGLLAGVHGELFF.

The CDR3 reads CASSLDRGRNQPQHF. CDR3 in DNA: TGTGCCAGCAGCTTAGACAGGGGCCGGAATCAGCCCCAGCATTTT. The chain recombines TRBV7-9 with TRBJ1-5; TRBD1 aligns across 7 bases. The CDR3 runs to 15 residues. Germline values: CDR1 SEHNR, CDR2 FQNEAQ (reference sequence). V lost 1 base and J lost 4; bases outside the gene matches: 4.

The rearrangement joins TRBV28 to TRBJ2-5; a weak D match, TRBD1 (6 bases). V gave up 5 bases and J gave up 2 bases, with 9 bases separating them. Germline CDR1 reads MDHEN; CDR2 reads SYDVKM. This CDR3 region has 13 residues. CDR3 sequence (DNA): TGTGCCAGCAGTCTCGGACAGCAAGAGACCCAGTACTTC. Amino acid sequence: CASSLGQQETQYF.

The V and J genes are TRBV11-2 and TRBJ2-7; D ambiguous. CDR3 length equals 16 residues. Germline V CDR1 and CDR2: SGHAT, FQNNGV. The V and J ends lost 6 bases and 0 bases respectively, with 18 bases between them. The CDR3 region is CASSQNGGGSSYEQYF. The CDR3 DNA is TGTGCCAGCAGTCAAAACGGCGGCGGATCCTCCTACGAGCAGTACTTC.

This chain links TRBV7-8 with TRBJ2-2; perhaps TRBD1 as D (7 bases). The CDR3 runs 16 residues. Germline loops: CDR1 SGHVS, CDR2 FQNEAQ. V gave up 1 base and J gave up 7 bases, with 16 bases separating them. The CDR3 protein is CASSLVTGRFGGELFF. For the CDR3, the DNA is TGTGCCAGCAGCTTAGTGACAGGGAGGTTTGGCGGGGAGCTGTTTTTT.

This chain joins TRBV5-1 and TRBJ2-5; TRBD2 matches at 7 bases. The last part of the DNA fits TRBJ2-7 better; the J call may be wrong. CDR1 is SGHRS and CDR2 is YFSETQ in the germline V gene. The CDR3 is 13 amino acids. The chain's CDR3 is CASLKREGSEQYF. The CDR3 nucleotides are TGCGCCAGTTTAAAAAGGGAGGGATCCGAGCAGTACTTC.